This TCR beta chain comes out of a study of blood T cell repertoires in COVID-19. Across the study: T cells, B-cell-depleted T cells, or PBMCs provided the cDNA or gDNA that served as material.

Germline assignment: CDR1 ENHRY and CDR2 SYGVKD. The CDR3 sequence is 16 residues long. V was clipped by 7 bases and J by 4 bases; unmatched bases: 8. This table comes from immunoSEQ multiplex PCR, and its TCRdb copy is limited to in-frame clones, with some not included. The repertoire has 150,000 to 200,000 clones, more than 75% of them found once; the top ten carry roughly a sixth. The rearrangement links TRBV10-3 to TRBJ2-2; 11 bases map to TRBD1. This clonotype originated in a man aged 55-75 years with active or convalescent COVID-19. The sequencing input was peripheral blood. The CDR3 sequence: CAIKVAGTGGTGELFF. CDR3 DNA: TGTGCCATCAAGGTAGCCGGGACAGGGGGCACCGGGGAGCTGTTTTTT.